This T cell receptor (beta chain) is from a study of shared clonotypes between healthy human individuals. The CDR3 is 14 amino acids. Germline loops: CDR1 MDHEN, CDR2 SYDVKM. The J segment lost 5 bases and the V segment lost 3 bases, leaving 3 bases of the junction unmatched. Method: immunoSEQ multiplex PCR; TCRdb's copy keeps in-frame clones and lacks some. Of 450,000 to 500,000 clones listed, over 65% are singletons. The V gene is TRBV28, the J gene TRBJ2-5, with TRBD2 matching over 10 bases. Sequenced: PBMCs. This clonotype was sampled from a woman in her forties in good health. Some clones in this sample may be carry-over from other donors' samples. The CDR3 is CASSFLAGAETQYF. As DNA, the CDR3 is TGTGCCAGCAGTTTTCTAGCGGGAGCTGAGACCCAGTACTTC.